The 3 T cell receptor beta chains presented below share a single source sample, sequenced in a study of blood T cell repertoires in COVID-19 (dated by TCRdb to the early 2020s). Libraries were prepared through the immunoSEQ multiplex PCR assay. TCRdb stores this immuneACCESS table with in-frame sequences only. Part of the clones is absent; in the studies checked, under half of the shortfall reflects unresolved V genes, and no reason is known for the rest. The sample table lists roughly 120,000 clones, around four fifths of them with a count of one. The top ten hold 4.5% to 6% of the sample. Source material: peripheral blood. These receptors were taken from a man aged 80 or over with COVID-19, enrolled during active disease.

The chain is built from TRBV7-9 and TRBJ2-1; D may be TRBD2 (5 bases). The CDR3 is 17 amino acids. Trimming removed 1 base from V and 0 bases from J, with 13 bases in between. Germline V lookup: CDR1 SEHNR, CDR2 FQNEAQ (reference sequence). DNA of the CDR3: TGTGCCAGCAGCTTAGGAGGGTTCCGAAGCTCCTACAATGAGCAGTTCTTC. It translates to CASSLGGFRSSYNEQFF.

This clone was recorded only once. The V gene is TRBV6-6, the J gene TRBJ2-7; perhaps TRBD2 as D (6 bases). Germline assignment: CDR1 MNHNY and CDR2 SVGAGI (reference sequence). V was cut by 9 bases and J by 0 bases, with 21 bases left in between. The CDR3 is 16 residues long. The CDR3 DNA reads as TGTGCCAGTCTCGCGCCTGGGACTCCGAGCTCCTACGAGCAGTACTTC. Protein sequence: CASLAPGTPSSYEQYF.

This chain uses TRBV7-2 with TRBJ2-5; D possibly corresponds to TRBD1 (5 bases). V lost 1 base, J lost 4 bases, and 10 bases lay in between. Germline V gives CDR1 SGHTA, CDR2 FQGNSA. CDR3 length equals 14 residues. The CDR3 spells CASSLGLRVETQYF. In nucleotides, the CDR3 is TGTGCCAGCAGCTTAGGTCTCAGGGTAGAGACCCAGTACTTC.